The entry below describes one TCR beta chain. This clonotype was seen at least ten times. Its antigen remains undetermined. Per-base quality was not reported, and no clone a single base away is much larger than it. Compared with germline, V lacks 4 bases and J lacks 3 bases; bases without a gene match: 4. The CDR3 holds 14 amino acids from the cysteine to the phenylalanine. The CDR3 DNA has 42 bases and is translated from base 1. Reading the germline V gene gives CDR1 SGHRS and CDR2 YFSETQ. The sample comes from a study of T-cell reconstitution after alpha-beta-depleted transplantation in children listed by TCRdb under 2016. As for the study more broadly: The study quantitatively tracked T-cell immune reconstitution after TCRalphabeta/CD19-depleted allogeneic hematopoietic cell transplantation in children using TCR repertoire profiling. Overall results and qualifications from the work: The apparently early recovery of alphabetaT-cell counts about two months after transplant reportedly depended on only several hundred rapidly expanded clones that came from non-depleted graft cells. The high TCRbeta diversity at day 60 in some patients was ascribed to recipient T cells and intrathymic progenitors that had survived conditioning. The frequencies of hyperexpanded clones fell over the following months, and after one year, T-cell counts and TCRbeta diversity were mostly attributed to newly produced T cells.

The treatment or condition label, read with the paper, signifies: allogeneic hematopoietic cell transplantation with graft depleted of TCRalphabeta T cells and CD19 B cells. The transplant recipients were children given TCRalphabeta/CD19-depleted allogeneic hematopoietic cell grafts. Receptors were amplified or captured by PCR. The sample was run on an Illumina HiSeq 2500. Molecular barcoding was employed in the preparation of TCR libraries, with unique molecular identifiers being used to normalize TCRbeta repertoire quantification. TCRdb ran its own pipeline on the public reads, namely fastp trimming at Q25 and MiXCR clone calling, and kept in-frame beta chains. For every CDR3 protein sequence, its rows merge into one entry that carries the most common genes and DNA. The sample contains 15,000 to 20,000 distinct CDR3 sequences, about an eighth of them found a single time. The ten most abundant clones make up over 55% of the sample.

The source is a boy in the first two years of life who had a stem cell transplant for Wiskott-Aldrich syndrome, so the T cells may come from the graft donor. Sequences were derived from PBMCs, mostly from graft donor cells, sampled 180 days after TCRalphabeta/CD19-depleted stem cell transplant. This chain joins TRBV5-1 to TRBJ2-7, and 10 bases in between align with TRBD2. The sequence in DNA is TGCGCCAGCAGCCGGACTAGCGGAGACTACGAGCAGTACTTC. The translation is CASSRTSGDYEQYF.